The rows below give T cell receptor beta chains drawn from one sample of a study of cytomegalovirus exposure and HLA in healthy donors. Here immunoSEQ multiplex PCR was the method, and the copy in TCRdb shows in-frame clones only, minus some. The data contain about 130,000 clones, about two thirds of them seen just once; the ten biggest clones take up approximately 2.9%. Sequenced material: PBMCs. These receptors all come from a human donor in good health. Each CDR3 is given with its conserved first and last residue. Each record gives: J gene, CDR3 length, V gene, CDR3 protein.

j_gene: TRBJ2-5; len: 15; v_gene: TRBV30; CDR3aa: CAWSRGGGPGETQYF
j_gene: TRBJ1-1; len: 17; v_gene: TRBV4-1; CDR3aa: CASSQAYYGTVNTEAFF
j_gene: TRBJ2-7; len: 12; v_gene: TRBV30; CDR3aa: CAWGQGLGEQYF
j_gene: TRBJ2-3; len: 17; v_gene: TRBV27; CDR3aa: CASSLGSSGGSTDTQYF
j_gene: TRBJ2-7; len: 16; v_gene: TRBV5-1; CDR3aa: CASRNDPGQGVNEQYF
j_gene: TRBJ2-2; len: 22; v_gene: TRBV18; CDR3aa: CASSPIRGQGGFAHGAAGELFF
j_gene: TRBJ2-3; len: 14; v_gene: TRBV7-3; CDR3aa: CASSSRRETDTQYF
j_gene: TRBJ2-2; len: 15; v_gene: TRBV6-5; CDR3aa: CASSLDSTGTGELFF
j_gene: TRBJ1-1; len: 13; v_gene: TRBV7-6; CDR3aa: CASSLGFREEAFF
j_gene: TRBJ2-1; len: 13; v_gene: TRBV19; CDR3aa: CASSYSKEREQFF
j_gene: TRBJ2-7; len: 15; v_gene: TRBV5-4; CDR3aa: CASSLSSGSPYEQYF
j_gene: TRBJ2-1; len: 16; v_gene: TRBV11-2; CDR3aa: CASSLVGGMIYNEQFF
j_gene: TRBJ1-2; len: 17; v_gene: TRBV7-3; CDR3aa: CASSLTPRTGGRSGYTF
j_gene: TRBJ1-6; len: 15; v_gene: TRBV7-3; CDR3aa: CASSNGAGRGSPLHF